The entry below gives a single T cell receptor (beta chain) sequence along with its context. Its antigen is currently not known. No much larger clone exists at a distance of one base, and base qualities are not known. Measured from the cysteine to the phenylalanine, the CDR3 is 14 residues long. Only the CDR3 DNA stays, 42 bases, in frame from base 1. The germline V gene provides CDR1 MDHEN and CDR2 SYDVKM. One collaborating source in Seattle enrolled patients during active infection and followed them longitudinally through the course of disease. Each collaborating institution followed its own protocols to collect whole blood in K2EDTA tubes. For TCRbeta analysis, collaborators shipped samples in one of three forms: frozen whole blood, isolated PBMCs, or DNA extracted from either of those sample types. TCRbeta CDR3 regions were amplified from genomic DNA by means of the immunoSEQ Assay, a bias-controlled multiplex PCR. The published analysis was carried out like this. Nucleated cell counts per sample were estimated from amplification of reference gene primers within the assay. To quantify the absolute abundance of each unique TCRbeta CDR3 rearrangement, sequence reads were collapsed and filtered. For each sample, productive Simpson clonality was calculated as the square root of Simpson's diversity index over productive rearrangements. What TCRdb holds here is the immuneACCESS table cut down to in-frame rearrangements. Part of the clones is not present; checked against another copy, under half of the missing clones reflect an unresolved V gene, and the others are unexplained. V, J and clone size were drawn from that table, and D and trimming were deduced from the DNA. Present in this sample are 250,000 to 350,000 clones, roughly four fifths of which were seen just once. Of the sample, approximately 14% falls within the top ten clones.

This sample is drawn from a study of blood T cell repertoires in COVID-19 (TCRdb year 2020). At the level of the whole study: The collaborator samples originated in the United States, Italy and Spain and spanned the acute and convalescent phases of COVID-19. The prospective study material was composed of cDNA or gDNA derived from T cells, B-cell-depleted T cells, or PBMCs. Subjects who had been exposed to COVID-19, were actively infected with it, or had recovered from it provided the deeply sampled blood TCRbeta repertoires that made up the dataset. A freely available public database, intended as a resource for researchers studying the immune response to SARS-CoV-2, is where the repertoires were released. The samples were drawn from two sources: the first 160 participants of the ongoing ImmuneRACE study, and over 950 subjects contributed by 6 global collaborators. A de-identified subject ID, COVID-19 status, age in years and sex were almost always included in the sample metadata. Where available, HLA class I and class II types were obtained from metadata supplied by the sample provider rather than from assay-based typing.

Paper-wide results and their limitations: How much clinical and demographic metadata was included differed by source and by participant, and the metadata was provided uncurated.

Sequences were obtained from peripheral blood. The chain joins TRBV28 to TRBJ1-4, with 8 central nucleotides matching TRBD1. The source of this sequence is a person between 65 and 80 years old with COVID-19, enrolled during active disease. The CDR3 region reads CVTQGALTNEKLFF. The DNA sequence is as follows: TGTGTCACGCAGGGGGCCTTGACTAATGAAAAACTGTTTTTT.